This TCR beta chain comes out of a study of cytomegalovirus exposure and HLA in healthy donors. Study conclusions and caveats: In a later analysis, a missense DCLRE1C variant was linked to TCR beta V- and J-gene trimming.

The CDR3 is 14 residues long. The ends were cut back, 2 bases at V and 0 bases at J, with 7 bases in the middle. The germline V gene encodes CDR1 ENHRY and CDR2 SYGVKD. Regarding this clone: Its antigen remains unknown.

The PCR used 60 Vbeta and 13 Jbeta primers. Only in-frame clones appear in the TCRdb table, and some are missing; sequencing was by immunoSEQ multiplex PCR. This sample yields fewer than 300,000 clones, of which 75% to 85% are seen a single time; about 0.3% belongs to the top ten. The V and J genes are TRBV10-3 and TRBJ1-2; tentatively, D is TRBD1 (6 bases). Sequencing input: PBMCs. The sequence was collected from a girl aged 2 to 10 in good health and CMV-seronegative. The CDR3 loop is CAISETGSNYGYTF. The CDR3 DNA sequence: TGTGCCATCAGTGAGACAGGGTCTAACTATGGCTACACCTTC.